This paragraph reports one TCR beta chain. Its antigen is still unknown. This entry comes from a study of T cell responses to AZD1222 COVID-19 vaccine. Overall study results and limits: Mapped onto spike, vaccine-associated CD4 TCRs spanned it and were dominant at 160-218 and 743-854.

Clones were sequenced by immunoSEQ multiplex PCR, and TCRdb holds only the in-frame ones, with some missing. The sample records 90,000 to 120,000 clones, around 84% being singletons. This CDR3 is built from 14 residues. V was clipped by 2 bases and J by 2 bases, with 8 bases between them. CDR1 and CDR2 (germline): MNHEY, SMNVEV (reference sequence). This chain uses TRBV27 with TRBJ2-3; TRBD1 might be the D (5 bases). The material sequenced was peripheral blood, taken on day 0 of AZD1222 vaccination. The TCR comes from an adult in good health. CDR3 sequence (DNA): TGTGCCAGCAGTTTAAGGGGCCACACAGATACGCAGTATTTT. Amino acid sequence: CASSLRGHTDTQYF.